The entry that follows covers one T cell receptor beta chain sequence. Original processing methods: Amplified reference gene primers provided the basis for estimating nucleated cell counts. Generated by immunoSEQ multiplex PCR, the TCRdb table keeps only in-frame clones and is missing some. V and J calls plus clone size are reproduced from that table; the DNA served to infer D and trimming. This repertoire shows about 170,000 clones, roughly 89% found once; its top ten account for 3.7%. This CDR3 has 15 residues. V lost 4 bases, J lost 9 bases, and 20 bases lay in between. The germline V gene has CDR1 SGHRS and CDR2 YFSETQ. These data are taken from a study of blood T cell repertoires in COVID-19. For the study at large: Acute-phase and convalescent COVID-19 samples originated in the United States, Italy and Spain. T cells, B-cell-depleted T cells, or PBMCs supplied cDNA or gDNA.

This chain uses TRBV5-1 with TRBJ1-5, with D tentatively TRBD1 (6 bases). The sample was peripheral blood. The TCR comes from a man aged 18 to 30 with active or convalescent COVID-19. CDR3 coding DNA: TGCGCCAGCAGCCCGGAATCAGGGGACATAGGGCCCCAGCATTTT. Residues: CASSPESGDIGPQHF.